This T cell receptor (beta chain) was found in a study of T cell responses to AZD1222 COVID-19 vaccine. At the level of the study: Recipients boosted at about 4 weeks or about 12 weeks are pooled.

Regarding the study as a whole: Donors in the cohort were predominantly white British and more often female, and clonal diversity was possibly underestimated. No repertoire was sampled before or during the peak T cell response, only after it. Unmutated variant regions reportedly attract nearly half of all spike-specific TCRs.

Germline V gives CDR1 SNHLY, CDR2 FYNNEI. The trim removed 6 bases at V and 0 bases at J, leaving 5 bases unmatched. CDR3 length: 16 residues. The assay was immunoSEQ multiplex PCR, and TCRdb's table has in-frame clones only and misses some. Counted here are 150,000 or so clones, nearly 95% occurring once; the ten biggest clones make up just over 5%. On this clone: Its matching antigen is unknown.

The material sequenced was peripheral blood, taken on day 0 of AZD1222 vaccination. The receptor's source is an adult in good health. The genes are TRBV2 and TRBJ1-6, with TRBD1 matching 7 bases. CDR3 nucleotide sequence: TGTGCCAGCAGGGGTGACAGGGCCTCCTATAATTCACCCCTCCACTTT. Translated: CASRGDRASYNSPLHF.